What follows are 28 T cell receptor beta chains derived from one specimen sequenced in a study of blood T cell repertoires in COVID-19. TCRdb's table, derived via immunoSEQ multiplex PCR, lists solely in-frame clones and lacks some. This sample has 250,000 to 350,000 clones, with roughly 86% found just once. What was sequenced was peripheral blood. The receptors were gathered from a woman between 45 and 60 years old with acute or convalescent COVID-19.

The rearrangement links TRBV28 to TRBJ1-2; D not certain. The CDR3 is 12 amino acids. Trimming left V 1 base short and J 2 bases short, with 2 bases between. Germline CDR1 and CDR2: MDHEN and SYDVKM. CDR3 amino acids: CASSLSNYGYTF. The CDR3 DNA sequence: TGTGCCAGCAGTTTATCGAACTATGGCTACACCTTC.

This clone was counted only a few times. This chain links TRBV2 with TRBJ1-1; 9 bases are shared with TRBD1. This CDR3 is 15 amino acids long. J gave up 0 bases and V 3 bases, and 2 bases lay outside the gene matches. Germline V lookup: CDR1 SNHLY, CDR2 FYNNEI. In DNA form, the CDR3 reads TGTGCCAGCAGTGACGGACAGGGGATGAACACTGAAGCTTTCTTT. The encoded protein is CASSDGQGMNTEAFF.

The chain employs TRBV10-3 and TRBJ1-5; a possible D gene is TRBD1 (5 bases). The CDR3 length is 15 residues. Per the germline V gene, CDR1 is ENHRY and CDR2 is SYGVKD. The V end lost 2 bases, the J end lost 0 bases, and 8 bases lay between the germline ends. The CDR3 region is CAISEGHYSNQPQHF. CDR3 nucleotides: TGTGCCATCAGTGAGGGACATTATAGCAATCAGCCCCAGCATTTT.

The chain carries TRBV9 and TRBJ2-1; the D is unclear. Germline V gene lookup returns CDR1 SGDLS and CDR2 YYNGEE. This CDR3 region has 11 residues. V dropped 4 bases and J dropped 10 bases, with 9 bases sitting between them. The CDR3 region has the DNA TGTGCCAGCAGCCTCCACTGGGAGCAGTTCTTC. Amino acid sequence: CASSLHWEQFF.

The rearrangement joins TRBV24-1 to TRBJ2-2, with D possibly matching TRBD2 (6 bases). The CDR3 runs to 17 residues. Germline V CDR1 and CDR2: KGHDR, SFDVKD. V was trimmed by 7 bases and J by 3 bases, leaving 20 bases between them. CDR3: CATRVGFGGVDTGELFF. Here the CDR3 DNA reads TGTGCCACCAGAGTCGGTTTCGGGGGTGTCGACACCGGGGAGCTGTTTTTT.

The rearrangement joins TRBV3-1 (or the pseudogene TRBV3-2) to TRBJ2-2, with a tentative D call TRBD1 (5 bases). V was cut by 1 base and J by 7 bases, with 10 bases left in between. The germline CDR1 and CDR2 sequences are LGHDT and YNNKEL (reference sequence). The CDR3 is 14 residues long. The CDR3 loop is CASSQAGSVGELFF. CDR3 bases: TGTGCCAGCAGCCAAGCAGGGTCTGTCGGGGAGCTGTTTTTT.

The chain has TRBV18 and TRBJ1-2; D not certain. Trimming shortened V by 0 bases and J by 6 bases, and 14 bases separated the two germline ends. This CDR3 is built from 15 residues. Looked up from germline, CDR1 is KGHSH and CDR2 is LQKENI. For the CDR3, the DNA is TGTGCCAGCTCACCACCGTCCCGGGTCCAGCATGGCTACACCTTC. Protein product: CASSPPSRVQHGYTF.

V and J are TRBV24-1 and TRBJ2-5; D possibly corresponds to TRBD2 (6 bases). Germline CDR1 reads KGHDR; CDR2 reads SFDVKD. V was clipped by 0 bases and J by 4 bases, with 14 bases between them. The CDR3 runs 16 residues. CDR3 DNA sequence: TGTGCCACCAGTGATTTGGGGGGGTCTGATGGAGAGACCCAGTACTTC. Translated: CATSDLGGSDGETQYF.

V gene TRBV4-2 combines with J gene TRBJ1-2; 7 nucleotides line up with TRBD1. Germline CDR1 reads LGHNA; CDR2 reads YNFKEQ. V dropped 0 bases and J dropped 1; count of bases not matched to a gene: 5. There are 16 residues in the CDR3. CDR3 nucleotides: TGTGCCAGCAGCCAAGATCAGGGGGGCGTTAACTATGGCTACACCTTC. Translation: CASSQDQGGVNYGYTF.

V and J are TRBV5-6 and TRBJ2-5; 8 nucleotides line up with TRBD2. The CDR3 sequence is 18 residues long. Trimming cost V 4 bases and J 5 bases; bases outside gene matches: 19. Germline assignment: CDR1 SGHDT and CDR2 YYEEEE. CDR3 DNA sequence: TGTGCCAGCAGCCCGATTGCCGGGACTAGAGGGTGGGGGGAGACCCAGTACTTC. It is translated as CASSPIAGTRGWGETQYF.

This clone was detected only a few times. This rearrangement joins TRBV7-2 to TRBJ1-5; 8 nucleotides line up with TRBD1. V lost 4 bases, J lost 4 bases, and 6 bases stayed unmatched. CDR1 is SGHTA, CDR2 FQGNSA, per germline. This CDR3 region has 15 residues. CDR3 sequence reads: CASSSGTGLNQPQHF. The CDR3 DNA reads as TGTGCCAGCAGCTCCGGGACAGGATTAAATCAGCCCCAGCATTTT.

Regarding this clone: This clone may be a read error of a much larger clone one base away. The same CDR3 arises from other DNA sequences in this sample as well. The chain carries TRBV5-1 and TRBJ2-7; 9 positions agree with TRBD1. The germline gives CDR1 SGHRS, CDR2 YFSETQ. V shed 0 bases and J 3 bases; nucleotides not matched to a gene: 1. This CDR3 region has 14 residues. CDR3 coding DNA: TGCGCCAGCAGCTTGGGACAGGGGGGCTACGAGCAGTACTTC. It codes for CASSLGQGGYEQYF.

The chain is built from TRBV20-1 and TRBJ2-1, with TRBD2 identical over 7 bases. The CDR3 extends over 11 amino acids. Germline CDR1 DFQATT, CDR2 SNEGSKA (reference sequence). V lost 6 bases, J lost 10 bases, and 6 bases stayed unmatched. CDR3 DNA sequence: TGCAGTGCCCTCCTAGCGGAAGAGCAGTTCTTC. It is translated as CSALLAEEQFF.

The J gene is TRBJ2-1, the V gene TRBV19; 7 bases fit TRBD2. The CDR3 totals 14 residues. The J segment lost 4 bases and the V segment lost 4 bases, leaving 4 bases of the junction unmatched. Germline loops: CDR1 LNHDA, CDR2 SQIVND (reference sequence). CDR3 sequence (DNA): TGTGCCAGTAGTAAAACTAGCGAATACAATGAGCAGTTCTTC. This encodes CASSKTSEYNEQFF.

The rearrangement joins TRBV7-2 to TRBJ2-5; 11 bases fit TRBD2. The CDR3 totals 18 residues. Germline V gene data show CDR1 as SGHTA and CDR2 as FQGNSA. Unmatched junction bases numbered 14, after V lost 1 base and J lost 7 bases. This CDR3 reads CASSLEGLAALTRVTQYF. CDR3 nucleotide sequence: TGTGCCAGCAGCTTAGAGGGACTAGCGGCTTTGACCAGGGTGACCCAGTACTTC.

In DNA form, the CDR3 reads TGTGCCAGCACCAAATTCGGAGGGTACAATGAGCAGTTCTTC. Encoded protein: CASTKFGGYNEQFF. The chain recombines TRBV5-6 with TRBJ2-1, with a tentative D call TRBD2 (6 bases). The V end lost 6 bases, the J end lost 4 bases, and 14 bases lay between the germline ends. CDR3 length: 14 amino acids. Per the germline V gene, CDR1 is SGHDT and CDR2 is YYEEEE.

Note on this clone: The identical CDR3 is also encoded by other nucleotide sequences in the sample. This chain's CDR3 is CASSFQGGETQYF. CDR3 sequence (DNA): TGTGCCAGCAGCTTTCAGGGGGGCGAGACCCAGTACTTC. The chain couples TRBV7-3 to TRBJ2-5; TRBD1 is a possible D gene (7 bases). The CDR3 loop spans 13 amino acids. The germline V gene encodes CDR1 SGHTA and CDR2 FQGTGA. V lost 3 bases and J lost 5, with 10 bases in between.

The V call is TRBV24-1, the J call TRBJ2-1; 13 bases are a match to TRBD2. In germline, CDR1 is KGHDR, CDR2 SFDVKD. The V and J ends lost 5 bases and 1 base, in that order; junction bases with no gene match: 4. The CDR3 is 17 amino acids. Here the CDR3 DNA reads TGTGCCACCAGTGGGGGACTAGCGGGATGGTCCTACAATGAGCAGTTCTTC. It is translated as CATSGGLAGWSYNEQFF.

The V gene is TRBV7-9, the J gene TRBJ1-5, with D uncertain. Germline CDR1 reads SEHNR; CDR2 reads FQNEAQ (reference sequence). Trimming removed 3 bases from V and 5 bases from J, with 11 bases in between. The CDR3 covers 14 residues. The CDR3 here is CASSLDLGDQPQHF. Here the CDR3 DNA reads TGTGCCAGCAGCTTGGATCTCGGAGATCAGCCCCAGCATTTT.

The DNA of the CDR3 is TGTGCCAGCTCACCGGAGGGTGGTGAGACCCAGTACTTC. It is translated as CASSPEGGETQYF. This sequence joins TRBV18 and TRBJ2-5; D is perhaps TRBD2 (6 bases). The CDR3 covers 13 residues. V lost 3 bases and J lost 5, with 10 bases in between. Germline V lookup: CDR1 KGHSH, CDR2 LQKENI.

V usage is TRBV6-2 or TRBV6-3 and J usage is TRBJ1-2, with 9 positions matching TRBD1. The germline V gene has CDR1 MNHEY and CDR2 SVGEGT. The CDR3 sequence is 14 residues long. With 5 bases clipped from V and 3 bases from J, the junction kept 4 bases outside the gene matches. The CDR3 DNA sequence: TGTGCCAGCAGTGGGTGGACAGGGGACTATGGCTACACCTTC. Protein: CASSGWTGDYGYTF.

V gene TRBV3-1 (or the pseudogene TRBV3-2) combines with J gene TRBJ2-7; 12 bases fit TRBD2. Germline trimming cut 4 bases from V and 3 bases from J; bases unmatched to any gene: 7. Germline V lookup: CDR1 LGHDT, CDR2 YNNKEL (reference sequence). The CDR3 is made up of 16 amino acids. CDR3 sequence reads: CASSRPQLAGGYEQYF. The CDR3 DNA reads TGTGCCAGCAGCCGCCCTCAACTAGCGGGGGGCTACGAGCAGTACTTC.

V usage is TRBV7-6 and J usage is TRBJ1-3; 10 bases are shared with TRBD1. The germline V gene encodes CDR1 SGHVS and CDR2 FNYEAQ. The CDR3 has 15 residues. Germline trimming cut 4 bases from V and 4 bases from J; bases unmatched to any gene: 4. The CDR3 sequence is CASSYGQGEGNTIYF. CDR3 DNA: TGTGCCAGCAGCTACGGACAGGGGGAGGGAAACACCATATATTTT.

The chain couples TRBV7-3 to TRBJ1-4; 11 bases are shared with TRBD1. V was pared by 5 bases and J by 9 bases, with 8 bases of the junction left unmatched. The CDR3 totals 15 residues. The germline V gene has CDR1 SGHTA and CDR2 FQGTGA. Written as DNA, the CDR3 is TGTGCCAGCAGCCCGAGGGACAGGGGGGATCAAAAACTGTTTTTT. Protein sequence: CASSPRDRGDQKLFF.

This clone was detected once. V usage is TRBV30 and J usage is TRBJ1-1, with unresolved D. CDR1 is GTSNPN and CDR2 is SVGIG in the germline V gene (reference sequence). V lost 3 bases to trimming and J lost 0 bases, with 8 bases between them. The CDR3 is made up of 13 amino acids. Written as DNA, the CDR3 is TGTGCCTGGAGCGGGAATCTGAACACTGAAGCTTTCTTT. Amino acid sequence: CAWSGNLNTEAFF. The variable domain in full, completed from reference TRBV30 and TRBJ1-1, reads SQTIHQWPATLVQPVGSPLSLECTVEGTSNPNLYWYRQAAGRGLQLLFYSVGIGQISSEVPQNLSASRPQDRQFILSSKKLLLSDSGFYLCAWSGNLNTEAFFGQGTRLTVV.

CDR3 in amino acids: CASSLVGGTVEQYF. Here the CDR3 DNA reads TGCGCCAGCAGCTTGGTGGGGGGGACGGTGGAGCAGTACTTC. The J gene is TRBJ2-7, the V gene TRBV5-1; the match to TRBD2 covers 7 bases. This CDR3 contains 14 residues. The germline gives CDR1 SGHRS, CDR2 YFSETQ. Trimming removed 0 bases from V and 7 bases from J; junction bases left unmatched: 7.

The rearrangement joins TRBV10-2 to TRBJ1-1; 8 positions agree with TRBD1. The germline CDR1 and CDR2 sequences are WSHSY and SAAADI. The junction had 9 bases not matched to a gene; V was cut back by 6 bases and J by 6 bases. The CDR3 has 14 amino acids. The CDR3: CASRRQGRGAEAFF. The CDR3 DNA reads TGCGCCAGCAGGAGACAGGGGAGGGGAGCTGAAGCTTTCTTT.

CDR3 sequence reads: CASSQFRHRPCGYEQYF. The DNA of the CDR3 is TGCGCCAGCAGTCAATTCCGCCACAGGCCGTGTGGGTACGAGCAGTACTTC. The J gene is TRBJ2-7, the V gene TRBV23-1; a weak D match, TRBD1 (5 bases). TRBV23-1 is flagged as an ORF with uncertain function. CDR3 length equals 17 residues. The V and J ends lost 1 base and 4 bases respectively, with 20 bases between them.